Listed here are 25 T cell receptor beta chains from one sample, sequenced in a study of cytomegalovirus exposure and HLA in healthy donors. Generated by immunoSEQ multiplex PCR, the TCRdb table keeps only in-frame clones and is missing some. This repertoire shows 150,000 to 200,000 clones, about 85% found once; its top ten account for under 2.5%. Sequenced sample: PBMCs. The receptors were sampled from a man aged 30-40 years in good health and CMV-seropositive.

This chain links TRBV29-1 with TRBJ2-5; no clear D gene. V lost 5 bases and J lost 2, with 12 bases in between. CDR1 SQVTM and CDR2 ANQGSEA come from the germline V gene. The CDR3 covers 13 residues. The CDR3 here is CSVTRVLQETQYF. The DNA for the CDR3 is TGCAGCGTTACTCGCGTCTTACAAGAGACCCAGTACTTC. The variable domain in full, with the rest retrieved from reference TRBV29-1 and TRBJ2-5, is SAVISQKPSRDICQRGTSLTIQCQVDSQVTMMFWYRQQPGQSLTLIATANQGSEATYESGFVIDKFPISRPNLTFSTLTVSNMSPEDSSIYLCSVTRVLQETQYFGPGTRLLVL.

The V call is TRBV27, the J call TRBJ2-7; the D gene is possibly TRBD1 (5 bases). V was clipped by 4 bases and J by 6 bases, with 16 bases between them. The CDR3 has 14 amino acids. CDR1 MNHEY and CDR2 SMNVEV come from the germline V gene (reference sequence). CDR3 nucleotides: TGTGCCAGCAGTTATGGGCAGGGCTTAGGCGAGCAGTACTTC. It translates to CASSYGQGLGEQYF.

The chain links TRBV30 to TRBJ2-5, with a possible D match to TRBD2 (6 bases). V was cut by 4 bases and J by 4 bases, with 13 bases left in between. CDR1 and CDR2 (germline): GTSNPN, SVGIG (reference sequence). This CDR3 region has 13 residues. The CDR3 region has the DNA TGTGCCTGGATCGCGGGGTCGGGAGAGACCCAGTACTTC. Translation: CAWIAGSGETQYF.

A few counts support this clone. The chain couples TRBV29-1 to TRBJ2-7; D is unresolved. V lost 7 bases, J lost 5 bases, and 12 bases lay in between. The CDR3 has 11 residues. CDR1 and CDR2 from the germline V gene are SQVTM and ANQGSEA. CDR3 amino acids: CSGRVDDEQYF. Written as DNA, the CDR3 is TGCAGCGGCCGGGTCGACGACGAGCAGTACTTC.

The rearrangement uses TRBV15 and TRBJ2-7; 9 nucleotides align to TRBD1. The ends lost 5 bases at V and 4 bases at J; junction bases unmatched: 6. There are 14 residues in the CDR3. Germline CDR1 is LNHNV and CDR2 is YYDKDF (reference sequence). The CDR3 spells CATSVGQGPYEQYF. The DNA for the CDR3 is TGTGCCACCAGCGTCGGACAGGGGCCTTACGAGCAGTACTTC.

The J gene is TRBJ2-7, the V gene TRBV29-1; 9 positions agree with TRBD2. V was pared by 3 bases and J by 1 base, with 7 bases of the junction left unmatched. Germline loops: CDR1 SQVTM, CDR2 ANQGSEA. CDR3 length: 15 amino acids. Written as DNA, the CDR3 is TGCAGCGTTGATGGGGTAGCGGGGGTGTCCTACGAGCAGTACTTC. It encodes CSVDGVAGVSYEQYF.

The V and J genes are TRBV18 and TRBJ2-3; 9 bases agree with TRBD2. CDR1 is KGHSH and CDR2 is LQKENI in the germline V gene. V was pared by 0 bases and J by 7 bases, with 5 bases of the junction left unmatched. CDR3 length: 15 amino acids. CDR3 coding DNA: TGTGCCAGCTCACCACCGGGACTAGCCTTGTATACGCAGTATTTT. This translates into CASSPPGLALYTQYF.

This rearrangement joins TRBV29-1 to TRBJ1-2; 9 nucleotides agree with TRBD1. The CDR3 is 12 residues long. Germline assignment: CDR1 SQVTM and CDR2 ANQGSEA. V lost 6 bases to trimming and J lost 4 bases; unmatched junction nucleotides: 3. In DNA form, the CDR3 reads TGCAGCGTGGTGACAGGGGGCTATGGCTACACCTTC. Encoded protein: CSVVTGGYGYTF. The entire variable domain, with the rest obtained from reference TRBV29-1 and TRBJ1-2, is as follows: SAVISQKPSRDICQRGTSLTIQCQVDSQVTMMFWYRQQPGQSLTLIATANQGSEATYESGFVIDKFPISRPNLTFSTLTVSNMSPEDSSIYLCSVVTGGYGYTFGSGTRLTVV.

The chain links TRBV7-9 to TRBJ1-2, with a weak D call TRBD1 (5 bases). CDR3 size: 18 residues. V was cut by 5 bases and J by 4 bases, with 26 bases left in between. Germline loops: CDR1 SEHNR, CDR2 FQNEAQ (reference sequence). This chain's CDR3 is CASSPPLVGAGGIYGYTF. CDR3 coding DNA: TGTGCCAGCAGCCCACCTCTGGTAGGGGCCGGGGGTATCTATGGCTACACCTTC.

The genes are TRBV27 and TRBJ2-7; 14 nucleotides match TRBD2. The CDR3 spans 18 residues. Germline V gene data show CDR1 as MNHEY and CDR2 as SMNVEV (reference sequence). After removal of 8 bases from V and 0 bases from J, the junction contained 12 bases not matched to a gene. The CDR3 bases are TGTGCCAGCGTACCCCCGGGACTAGCGGGGGTGCGCTCCTACGAGCAGTACTTC. It specifies CASVPPGLAGVRSYEQYF.

The chain carries TRBV5-4 and TRBJ2-1; 8 bases are shared with TRBD2. Unmatched junction bases numbered 6, after V lost 1 base and J lost 9 bases. The CDR3 runs 14 residues. Germline-derived CDR1 and CDR2 are SGHNT and YYREEE (reference sequence). The CDR3 reads CASSLNGGAGEQFF. CDR3 nucleotide sequence: TGTGCCAGCAGCTTGAACGGGGGGGCGGGTGAGCAGTTCTTC.

The chain employs TRBV9 and TRBJ1-1, with 9 bases matching TRBD1. The V gene end was trimmed by 4 bases and the J gene end by 6 bases; junction bases not matched to a gene: 10. Germline V gene data show CDR1 as SGDLS and CDR2 as YYNGEE. This CDR3 contains 15 residues. This CDR3 is CASSTTQGASAEAFF. CDR3 bases: TGTGCCAGCAGCACGACACAGGGGGCCAGCGCTGAAGCTTTCTTT.

The chain couples TRBV6-1 to TRBJ2-7; possible D gene TRBD1, 6 bases. This CDR3 comprises 15 residues. CDR1 is MNHNS and CDR2 is SASEGT in the germline V gene. Trimming took 5 bases from V and 1 from J, leaving 15 bases between them. The CDR3 DNA follows: TGTGCCAGCAGTTCATTTAGGACAGTATCCTACGAGCAGTACTTC. Translated, it gives CASSSFRTVSYEQYF.

This clone was recorded only once. The chain has TRBV7-3 and TRBJ1-1; D not resolved. This CDR3 has 13 amino acids. With 5 bases removed from V and 5 bases from J, the gap between germline ends came to 12 bases. Per germline, CDR1 SGHTA and CDR2 FQGTGA. This CDR3 reads CASSRTPGTEAFF. In nucleotides, the CDR3 is TGTGCCAGCAGCCGAACCCCGGGGACTGAAGCTTTCTTT.

The genes are TRBV5-1 and TRBJ1-2, with 9 bases lining up with TRBD1. The V gene's germline CDR1 is SGHRS and CDR2 YFSETQ. The J segment lost 3 bases and the V segment lost 7 bases, leaving 7 bases of the junction unmatched. The CDR3 runs 14 residues. CDR3 amino acids: CASSRTGDDYGYTF. The CDR3 nucleotides read TGCGCCAGCTCTCGGACAGGGGATGACTATGGCTACACCTTC. Filled out from reference TRBV5-1 and TRBJ1-2, the complete variable domain reads KAGVTQTPRYLIKTRGQQVTLSCSPISGHRSVSWYQQTPGQGLQFLFEYFSETQRNKGNFPGRFSGRQFSNSRSEMNVSTLELGDSALYLCASSRTGDDYGYTFGSGTRLTVV.

This chain's CDR3 is CASRVGQSGPGDTQYF. The CDR3 region has the DNA TGTGCCAGCAGGGTGGGGCAGTCCGGGCCGGGAGATACGCAGTATTTT. The V and J genes are TRBV5-4 and TRBJ2-3, with a weak D call TRBD1 (5 bases). The germline CDR1 and CDR2 sequences are SGHNT and YYREEE (reference sequence). This CDR3 is 16 amino acids long. V lost 5 bases and J lost 5, with 21 bases in between.

This chain joins TRBV4-3 and TRBJ2-5; D may be TRBD2 (5 bases). This CDR3 is 15 amino acids long. Trimming cost V 0 bases and J 2 bases, with 10 bases left between them. Germline assignment: CDR1 LGHNA and CDR2 YSLEER. This CDR3 reads CASSQDLGVQETQYF. The CDR3 nucleotides read TGCGCCAGCAGCCAAGATCTCGGGGTTCAAGAGACCCAGTACTTC.

V gene TRBV18 combines with J gene TRBJ2-2; 10 positions match TRBD2. The CDR3 runs 17 residues. Germline trimming cut 6 bases from V and 3 bases from J; bases unmatched to any gene: 10. Germline lookup yields CDR1 KGHSH and CDR2 LQKENI. The CDR3 protein is CASSGAASGSYTGELFF. As DNA, the CDR3 is TGTGCCAGCTCCGGGGCGGCTAGCGGGAGCTACACCGGGGAGCTGTTTTTT. The whole variable domain, remainder taken from reference TRBV18 and TRBJ2-2, is NAGVMQNPRHLVRRRGQEARLRCSPMKGHSHVYWYRQLPEEGLKFMVYLQKENIIDESGMPKERFSAEFPKEGPSILRIQQVVRGDSAAYFCASSGAASGSYTGELFFGEGSRLTVL.

The rearrangement uses TRBV11-2 and TRBJ1-4, with 8 nucleotides matching TRBD1. The CDR3 runs 14 residues. With V trimmed by 6 bases and J by 7 bases, 7 bases remained unmatched. Germline lookup yields CDR1 SGHAT and CDR2 FQNNGV. The CDR3 nucleotides are TGTGCCAGCAGTCTCCGGGACAGGAGTGAAAAACTGTTTTTT. This sequence encodes CASSLRDRSEKLFF.

The chain carries TRBV7-2 and TRBJ1-2, with D perhaps TRBD1 (5 bases). The length of the CDR3 is 13 residues. V gave up 5 bases and J gave up 4 bases, with 11 bases separating them. CDR1 is SGHTA, CDR2 FQGNSA, per germline. CDR3 residues: CASSLIQGYGYTF. The CDR3, as DNA: TGTGCCAGCAGCCTGATCCAGGGCTATGGCTACACCTTC.

V and J are TRBV27 and TRBJ2-1, with 12 bases matching TRBD2. The CDR3 consists of 13 residues. Unmatched junction bases numbered 1, after V lost 3 bases and J lost 10 bases. Per germline, CDR1 MNHEY and CDR2 SMNVEV (reference sequence). The chain's CDR3 is CASSLGTSGEQFF. In nucleotides, the CDR3 is TGTGCCAGCAGTTTGGGGACTAGCGGGGAGCAGTTCTTC.

The J gene is TRBJ2-5, the V gene TRBV29-1; weak D call: TRBD2 (6 bases). V was clipped by 0 bases and J by 3 bases, with 8 bases between them. Germline V gives CDR1 SQVTM, CDR2 ANQGSEA. There are 13 residues in the CDR3. The CDR3 DNA reads as TGCAGCGTTGAAGACCCGGGGGAAGAGACCCAGTACTTC. This translates into CSVEDPGEETQYF.

The CDR3, as DNA: TGTGCCAGCAGCCTAGGGACAGGGGAATCCTACGAGCAGTACTTC. Protein product: CASSLGTGESYEQYF. V is TRBV7-3 and J is TRBJ2-7; 10 bases map to TRBD1. The CDR3 runs to 15 residues. The junction had 5 bases not matched to a gene; V was cut back by 5 bases and J by 1 base. Germline V gene data show CDR1 as SGHTA and CDR2 as FQGTGA. The complete variable domain, with remaining parts taken from reference TRBV7-3 and TRBJ2-7, reads GAGVSQTPSNKVTEKGKYVELRCDPISGHTALYWYRQSLGQGPEFLIYFQGTGAADDSGLPNDRFFAVRPEGSVSTLKIQRTERGDSAVYLCASSLGTGESYEQYFGPGTRLTVT.

V and J are TRBV4-3 and TRBJ1-4; no clear D. This CDR3 has 16 residues. CDR1 and CDR2 from the germline V gene are LGHNA and YSLEER. Trimming pared 0 bases from V and 3 bases from J, leaving 11 bases between. For the CDR3, the DNA is TGCGCCAGCAGCCAAGATCAGGAGGGAGCTAATGAAAAACTGTTTTTT. It translates to CASSQDQEGANEKLFF.

This clone appeared a few times. The rearrangement joins TRBV2 to TRBJ2-5; D is possibly TRBD2 (6 bases). Trimming shortened V by 2 bases and J by 4 bases, and 17 bases separated the two germline ends. The CDR3 is made up of 16 amino acids. Germline CDR1 reads SNHLY; CDR2 reads FYNNEI. The chain's CDR3 is CASSEWRRGGPETQYF. The CDR3 bases are TGTGCCAGCAGTGAATGGAGGCGGGGAGGTCCAGAGACCCAGTACTTC.